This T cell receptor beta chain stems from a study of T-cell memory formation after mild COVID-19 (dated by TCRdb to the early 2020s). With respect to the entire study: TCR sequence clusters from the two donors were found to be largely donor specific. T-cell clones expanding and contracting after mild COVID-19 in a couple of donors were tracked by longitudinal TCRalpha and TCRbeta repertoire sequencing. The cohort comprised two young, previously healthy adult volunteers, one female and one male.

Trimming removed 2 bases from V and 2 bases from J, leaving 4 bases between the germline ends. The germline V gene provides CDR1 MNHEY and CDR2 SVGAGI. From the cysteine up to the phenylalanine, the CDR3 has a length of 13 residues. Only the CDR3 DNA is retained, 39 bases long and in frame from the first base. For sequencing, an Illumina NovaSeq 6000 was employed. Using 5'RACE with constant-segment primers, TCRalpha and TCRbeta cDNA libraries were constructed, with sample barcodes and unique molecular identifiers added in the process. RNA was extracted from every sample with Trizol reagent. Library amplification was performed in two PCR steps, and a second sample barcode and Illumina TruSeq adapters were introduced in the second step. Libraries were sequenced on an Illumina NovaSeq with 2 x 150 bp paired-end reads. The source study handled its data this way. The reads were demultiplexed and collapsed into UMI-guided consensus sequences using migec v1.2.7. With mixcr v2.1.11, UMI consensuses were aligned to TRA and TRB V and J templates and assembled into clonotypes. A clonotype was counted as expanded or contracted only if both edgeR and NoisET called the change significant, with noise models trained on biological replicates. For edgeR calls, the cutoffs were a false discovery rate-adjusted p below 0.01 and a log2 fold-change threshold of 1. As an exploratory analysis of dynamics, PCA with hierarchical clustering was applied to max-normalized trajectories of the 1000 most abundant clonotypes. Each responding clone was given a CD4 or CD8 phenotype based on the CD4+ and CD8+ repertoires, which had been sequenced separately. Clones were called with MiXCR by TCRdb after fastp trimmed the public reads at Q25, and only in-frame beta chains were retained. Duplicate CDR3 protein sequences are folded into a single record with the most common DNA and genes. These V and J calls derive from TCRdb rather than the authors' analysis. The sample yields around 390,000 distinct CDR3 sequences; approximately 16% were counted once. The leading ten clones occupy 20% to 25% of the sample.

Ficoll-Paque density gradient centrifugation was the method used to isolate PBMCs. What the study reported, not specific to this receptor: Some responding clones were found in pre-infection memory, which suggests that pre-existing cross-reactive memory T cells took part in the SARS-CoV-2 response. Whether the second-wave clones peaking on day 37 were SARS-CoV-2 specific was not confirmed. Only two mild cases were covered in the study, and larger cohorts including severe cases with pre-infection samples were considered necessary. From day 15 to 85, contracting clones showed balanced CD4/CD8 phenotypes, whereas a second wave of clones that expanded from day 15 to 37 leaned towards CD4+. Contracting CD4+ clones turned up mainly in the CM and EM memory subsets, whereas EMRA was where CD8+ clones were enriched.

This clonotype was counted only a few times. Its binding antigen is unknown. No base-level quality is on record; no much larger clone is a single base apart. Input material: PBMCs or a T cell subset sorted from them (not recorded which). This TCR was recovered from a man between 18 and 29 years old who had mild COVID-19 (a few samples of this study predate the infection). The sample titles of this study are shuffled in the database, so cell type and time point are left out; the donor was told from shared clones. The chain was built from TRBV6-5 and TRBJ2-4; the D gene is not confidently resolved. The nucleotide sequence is TGTGCCAGCAGTTACCGAACCAAAAACATTCAGTACTTC. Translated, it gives CASSYRTKNIQYF.